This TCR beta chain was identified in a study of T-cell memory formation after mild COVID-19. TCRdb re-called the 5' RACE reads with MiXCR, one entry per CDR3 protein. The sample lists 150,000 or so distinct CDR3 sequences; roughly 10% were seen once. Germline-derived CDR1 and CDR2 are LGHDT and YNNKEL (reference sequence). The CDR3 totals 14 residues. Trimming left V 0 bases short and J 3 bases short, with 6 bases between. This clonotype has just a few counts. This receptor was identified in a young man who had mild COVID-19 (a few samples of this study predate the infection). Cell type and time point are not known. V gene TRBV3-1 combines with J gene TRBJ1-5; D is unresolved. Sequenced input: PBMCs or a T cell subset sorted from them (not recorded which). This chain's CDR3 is CASSQDTVNQPQHF. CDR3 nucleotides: TGTGCCAGCAGCCAAGATACTGTCAATCAGCCCCAGCATTTT.